One and the same sample provided the 26 T cell receptor beta chains below, sequenced in a study of cytomegalovirus exposure and HLA in healthy donors. It was with 60 Vbeta and 13 Jbeta primers that the PCR ran. Clones were sequenced by immunoSEQ multiplex PCR, and TCRdb holds only the in-frame ones, with some missing. This sample has roughly 98,000 clones, with roughly four fifths found just once. Specimen: PBMCs. These receptors all come from a female donor in good health and CMV-seronegative.

The chain combines TRBV2 with TRBJ2-1; 11 bases are shared with TRBD1. This CDR3 is built from 14 residues. Germline assignment: CDR1 SNHLY and CDR2 FYNNEI. With V trimmed by 6 bases and J by 3 bases, 1 base remained unmatched. The CDR3 reads CASSGTGGYNEQFF. CDR3 nucleotide sequence: TGTGCCAGCAGCGGGACAGGGGGCTACAATGAGCAGTTCTTC.

The chain uses TRBV7-9 and TRBJ2-7; a weak D match, TRBD2 (6 bases). The CDR3 is made up of 14 amino acids. The germline V gene has CDR1 SEHNR and CDR2 FQNEAQ (reference sequence). The V end lost 5 bases, the J end lost 0 bases, and 11 bases lay between the germline ends. This CDR3 is CASSQAGSSYEQYF. In DNA, the CDR3 is TGTGCCAGCAGCCAAGCCGGGAGCTCCTACGAGCAGTACTTC.

There are a few counts of this clone. This chain connects TRBV5-1 to TRBJ2-7, with 7 bases matching TRBD1. Germline CDR1 and CDR2: SGHRS and YFSETQ. Trimming at V came to 3 bases and at J to 6 bases, leaving 9 bases not matched to a gene. This CDR3 is built from 14 residues. The CDR3 bases are TGCGCCAGCAGCTATGGACAGGTAGATGGCGAGCAGTACTTC. Its protein is CASSYGQVDGEQYF.

The chain carries TRBV11-2 and TRBJ1-1, with TRBD1 matching over 7 bases. CDR1 and CDR2 (germline): SGHAT, FQNNGV. The CDR3 runs 17 residues. After removal of 2 bases from V and 0 bases from J, the junction contained 9 bases not matched to a gene. The CDR3 region has the DNA TGTGCCAGCAGCTTACGACAGGGTGGGACCATGAACACTGAAGCTTTCTTT. It specifies CASSLRQGGTMNTEAFF.

The J gene is TRBJ1-6, the V gene TRBV27; D gene ambiguous. CDR1 and CDR2 (germline): MNHEY, SMNVEV (reference sequence). V shed 1 base and J shed 7 bases, with 11 bases lying between them. The CDR3 length is 15 residues. CDR3 amino acids: CASSLYSPSNSPLHF. The CDR3 nucleotides read TGTGCCAGCAGTTTATATTCCCCTTCCAATTCACCCCTCCACTTT.

CDR3 DNA sequence: TGCGCCAGCAGCCCATTGGGCGGGGGGGCCTCGGGAAACATTCAGTACTTC. As protein: CASSPLGGGASGNIQYF. The V gene is TRBV5-1, the J gene TRBJ2-4, with 9 positions matching TRBD2. The ends lost 4 bases at V and 6 bases at J; junction bases unmatched: 14. The germline CDR1 and CDR2 sequences are SGHRS and YFSETQ. The CDR3 has 17 residues.

A note on this clone: The same CDR3 arises from other DNA sequences in this sample as well. J is TRBJ1-3 and V is TRBV15; TRBD1 might be the D (5 bases). The length of the CDR3 is 15 residues. Between the trimmed V and J ends, which lost 0 bases and 2 bases, there was a span of 8 bases. CDR1 and CDR2 (germline): LNHNV, YYDKDF (reference sequence). This chain's CDR3 is CATSRDRGTGNTIYF. CDR3 DNA: TGTGCCACCAGCAGAGATCGGGGGACTGGAAACACCATATATTTT.

The V and J genes are TRBV7-3 and TRBJ2-3; 8 positions agree with TRBD2. Germline assignment: CDR1 SGHTA and CDR2 FQGTGA. The CDR3 spans 15 residues. V shed 2 bases and J 3 bases; nucleotides not matched to a gene: 4. CDR3 nucleotides: TGTGCCAGCAGCTTAGTACTAGCGGCGACAGATACGCAGTATTTT. This translates into CASSLVLAATDTQYF.

J is TRBJ1-2 and V is TRBV4-1; a possible D gene is TRBD1 (5 bases). CDR3 size: 12 residues. Germline V CDR1 and CDR2: MGHRA, YSYEKL. Trimming shortened V by 4 bases and J by 4 bases, and 7 bases separated the two germline ends. The CDR3, as DNA: TGCGCCAGCAGCCCGGGACTCTATGGCTACACCTTC. Encoded protein: CASSPGLYGYTF.

The chain employs TRBV9 and TRBJ2-5; 9 nucleotides align to TRBD2. CDR3 length equals 15 residues. Germline CDR1 and CDR2: SGDLS and YYNGEE. The junction had 8 bases not matched to a gene; V was cut back by 3 bases and J by 5 bases. As DNA, the CDR3 is TGTGCCAGCAGCGCCGTAGCGGGAGTAGGCGAGACCCAGTACTTC. Translating it yields CASSAVAGVGETQYF. Filled out from reference TRBV9 and TRBJ2-5, the complete variable domain reads DSGVTQTPKHLITATGQRVTLRCSPRSGDLSVYWYQQSLDQGLQFLIQYYNGEERAKGNILERFSAQQFPDLHSELNLSSLELGDSALYFCASSAVAGVGETQYFGPGTRLLVL.

The gene calls are TRBV7-2 and TRBJ2-2; TRBD2 matches 7 bases. Germline-derived CDR1 and CDR2 are SGHTA and FQGNSA. The CDR3 has 16 amino acids. Trimming at V came to 3 bases and at J to 2 bases, leaving 6 bases not matched to a gene. The CDR3 coding sequence is TGTGCCAGCAGCTTGACACCGGGACTAAACACCGGGGAGCTGTTTTTT. Translated, it gives CASSLTPGLNTGELFF.

The chain is built from TRBV7-2 and TRBJ2-2; no firm D call. The CDR3 runs 12 residues. The V and J ends lost 5 bases and 10 bases respectively, with 11 bases between them. Per germline, CDR1 SGHTA and CDR2 FQGNSA. CDR3: CASSTPRSELFF. The CDR3 DNA reads TGTGCCAGCAGCACCCCCCGGTCGGAGCTGTTTTTT.

V is TRBV29-1 and J is TRBJ1-2, with 8 bases lining up with TRBD1. The V gene's germline CDR1 is SQVTM and CDR2 ANQGSEA. V shed 6 bases and J 4 bases; nucleotides not matched to a gene: 7. The CDR3 length is 13 residues. The chain's CDR3 is CSVSRGLIYGYTF. CDR3 in DNA: TGCAGCGTCAGCAGGGGGCTGATCTATGGCTACACCTTC.

The chain uses TRBV9 and TRBJ2-1; D gene uncertain. Germline-derived CDR1 and CDR2 are SGDLS and YYNGEE. The CDR3 has 14 amino acids. With 0 bases removed from V and 4 bases from J, the gap between germline ends came to 8 bases. The CDR3: CASSVVGSYNEQFF. The CDR3 region has the DNA TGTGCCAGCAGCGTAGTTGGCAGTTACAATGAGCAGTTCTTC.

CDR3 sequence reads: CASSLSTRDYGYTF. In DNA form, the CDR3 reads TGCGCCAGCAGCTTGAGCACCCGGGACTATGGCTACACCTTC. The chain is built from TRBV5-1 and TRBJ1-2; D is ambiguous. This CDR3 has 14 residues. V was clipped by 1 base and J by 3 bases, with 10 bases between them. Germline CDR1 and CDR2: SGHRS and YFSETQ.

The V call is TRBV19, the J call TRBJ1-2; no firm D call. The CDR3 runs 15 residues. Trimming shortened V by 4 bases and J by 2 bases, and 14 bases separated the two germline ends. Germline CDR1 reads LNHDA; CDR2 reads SQIVND (reference sequence). CDR3 amino acids: CASSRREDGNYGYTF. CDR3 DNA: TGTGCCAGTAGTAGAAGGGAGGACGGGAACTATGGCTACACCTTC.

The chain combines TRBV5-1 with TRBJ2-7; 8 bases are shared with TRBD1. J was trimmed by 4 bases and V by 4 bases; bases with no gene match: 19. The CDR3 length is 18 residues. CDR1 is SGHRS, CDR2 YFSETQ, per germline. The CDR3 is CASSLTGQGSLGKYEQYF. In DNA, the CDR3 is TGCGCCAGCAGCCTAACCGGACAGGGCTCCTTGGGAAAATACGAGCAGTACTTC.

The chain couples TRBV18 to TRBJ2-7; D is unresolved. Germline CDR1 is KGHSH and CDR2 is LQKENI. This CDR3 region has 12 residues. V was cut by 3 bases and J by 2 bases, with 5 bases left in between. The CDR3 is CASSPAAYEQYF. CDR3 nucleotide sequence: TGTGCCAGCTCACCGGCAGCCTACGAGCAGTACTTC.

As to this clone: Sequence at one end of the junction differs from germline and may be a read error. The J gene is TRBJ2-6, the V gene TRBV7-9; tentative D call: TRBD1 (6 bases). CDR1 SEHNR and CDR2 FQNEAQ come from the germline V gene (reference sequence). The CDR3 covers 15 residues. This CDR3 is CTSSPWDTGANVLTF. CDR3 nucleotide sequence: TGTACCAGCAGCCCGTGGGACACTGGGGCCAACGTCCTGACTTTC.

This chain joins TRBV10-3 and TRBJ2-7, with a tentative D call TRBD1 (5 bases). Trimming cost V 3 bases and J 3 bases, with 15 bases left between them. The germline V gene has CDR1 ENHRY and CDR2 SYGVKD. CDR3 size: 15 residues. The CDR3 region has the DNA TGTGCCATCAGTGACACAGGAAAAGGGTTCTACGAGCAGTACTTC. This translates into CAISDTGKGFYEQYF.

This clone came up once. This rearrangement joins TRBV15 to TRBJ2-1; tentatively, D is TRBD2 (6 bases). Between the trimmed V and J ends, which lost 4 bases and 1 base, there was a span of 14 bases. The CDR3 is 16 amino acids. CDR1 is LNHNV, CDR2 YYDKDF, per germline (reference sequence). The CDR3 sequence is CATSTPGGKSYNEQFF. The CDR3 DNA is TGTGCCACCAGCACCCCTGGGGGGAAATCCTACAATGAGCAGTTCTTC. Full variable domain (rest looked up from reference TRBV15 and TRBJ2-1): DAMVIQNPRYQVTQFGKPVTLSCSQTLNHNVMYWYQQKSSQAPKLLFHYYDKDFNNEADTPDNFQSRRPNTSFCFLDIRSPGLGDTAMYLCATSTPGGKSYNEQFFGPGTRLTVL.

In this sample, this clone turned up once. This rearrangement joins TRBV11-1 to TRBJ2-1; a weak D match, TRBD2 (6 bases). V lost 1 base and J lost 5, with 15 bases in between. The CDR3 is 16 amino acids. In germline, CDR1 is SGHAT, CDR2 FQDESV (reference sequence). CDR3: CASSLDGTSPDNEQFF. The CDR3 DNA is TGTGCCAGCAGCTTAGACGGTACTAGCCCTGACAATGAGCAGTTCTTC.

V usage is TRBV11-2 and J usage is TRBJ2-7, with a tentative D call TRBD2 (5 bases). Germline-derived CDR1 and CDR2 are SGHAT and FQNNGV. V lost 1 base and J lost 6, with 7 bases in between. The CDR3 sequence is 12 residues long. The CDR3 DNA reads TGTGCCAGCAGCTTAGGGGCGGGCGAGCAGTACTTC. It codes for CASSLGAGEQYF. Using reference TRBV11-2 and TRBJ2-7 for the parts outside the CDR3, the full variable domain is EAGVAQSPRYKIIEKRQSVAFWCNPISGHATLYWYQQILGQGPKLLIQFQNNGVVDDSQLPKDRFSAERLKGVDSTLKIQPAKLEDSAVYLCASSLGAGEQYFGPGTRLTVT.

The V and J genes are TRBV10-2 and TRBJ1-1, with 7 bases lining up with TRBD1. Per the germline V gene, CDR1 is WSHSY and CDR2 is SAAADI. V shed 6 bases, J shed 4 bases, and the junction held 8 bases outside the gene matches. The CDR3 loop spans 14 amino acids. In DNA, the CDR3 is TGCGCCAGCAGGGCAGGGGGGACGCCCACTGAAGCTTTCTTT. Its translation is CASRAGGTPTEAFF.

V is TRBV5-1 and J is TRBJ1-1; weak D call: TRBD1 (6 bases). V shed 1 base and J shed 5 bases, with 6 bases lying between them. CDR1 is SGHRS and CDR2 is YFSETQ in the germline V gene. This CDR3 is built from 12 residues. The CDR3 nucleotides read TGCGCCAGCAGCTTGACAGGGACTGAAGCTTTCTTT. Translated, it gives CASSLTGTEAFF.

V gene TRBV15 combines with J gene TRBJ1-4, with TRBD1 as a possible D gene (5 bases). From germline, CDR1 is LNHNV and CDR2 YYDKDF (reference sequence). Trimming removed 8 bases at V and 7 bases at J, with 11 bases between. The CDR3 spans 12 residues. The CDR3 DNA is TGTGCCACCTTTGGGGCAGGTGAAAAACTGTTTTTT. It codes for CATFGAGEKLFF.